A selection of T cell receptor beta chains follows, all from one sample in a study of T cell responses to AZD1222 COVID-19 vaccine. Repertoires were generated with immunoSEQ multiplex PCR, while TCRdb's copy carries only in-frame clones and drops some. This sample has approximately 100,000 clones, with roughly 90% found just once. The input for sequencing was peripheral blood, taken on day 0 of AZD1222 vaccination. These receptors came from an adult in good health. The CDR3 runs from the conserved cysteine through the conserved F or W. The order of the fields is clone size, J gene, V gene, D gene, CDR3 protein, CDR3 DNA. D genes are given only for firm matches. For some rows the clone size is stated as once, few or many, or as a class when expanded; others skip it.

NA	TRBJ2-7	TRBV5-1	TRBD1	CASSSDRGGDEQYF	TGCGCCAGCAGCTCTGACAGGGGGGGAGACGAGCAGTACTTC
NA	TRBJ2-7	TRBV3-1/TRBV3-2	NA	CASSQGWGEQYF	TGTGCCAGCAGCCAAGGGTGGGGTGAGCAGTACTTC
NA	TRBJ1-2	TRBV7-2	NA	CASSHIYETSNYGYTF	TGTGCCAGCAGCCATATTTATGAGACCTCTAACTATGGCTACACCTTC
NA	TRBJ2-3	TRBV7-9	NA	CASSPAAAYTQYF	TGTGCCAGCAGCCCCGCCGCGGCGTATACGCAGTATTTT
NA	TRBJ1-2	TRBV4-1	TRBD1	CASSQAPGQSYGYTF	TGCGCCAGCAGCCAAGCCCCGGGACAGAGCTATGGCTACACCTTC
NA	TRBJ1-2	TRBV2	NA	CASSEGGWDYGYTF	TGTGCCAGCAGTGAAGGCGGATGGGACTATGGCTACACCTTC
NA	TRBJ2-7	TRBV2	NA	CASSKTEIYEQYF	TGTGCCAGCAGTAAGACAGAGATCTACGAGCAGTACTTC
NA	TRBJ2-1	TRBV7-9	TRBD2	CASSFLAASYNEQFF	TGTGCCAGCAGCTTCCTAGCGGCCTCCTACAATGAGCAGTTCTTC
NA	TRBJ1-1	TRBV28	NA	CASKTIRTRFTEAFF	TGTGCCAGCAAGACAATTCGGACACGCTTCACTGAAGCTTTCTTT
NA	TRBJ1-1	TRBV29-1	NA	CSVAQGAVNEQAFF	TGCAGCGTTGCCCAGGGAGCAGTCAACGAACAAGCTTTCTTT
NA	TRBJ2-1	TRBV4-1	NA	CASSQTEGSYNEQFF	TGCGCCAGCAGCCAGACGGAGGGATCATACAATGAGCAGTTCTTC
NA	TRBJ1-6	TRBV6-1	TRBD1	CASSAGGATYNSPLHF	TGTGCCAGCAGTGCAGGGGGCGCCACCTATAATTCACCCCTCCACTTT
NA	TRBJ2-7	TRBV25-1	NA	CASSEPRGSRKQYF	TGTGCCAGCAGTGAACCCCGGGGGTCCAGGAAGCAGTACTTC
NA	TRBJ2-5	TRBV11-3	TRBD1	CASSPGGSGQGRQTQYF	TGTGCCAGCAGCCCAGGGGGGTCGGGACAGGGGAGGCAGACCCAGTACTTC
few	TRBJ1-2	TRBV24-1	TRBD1	CATSDFSGTGGGYTF	TGTGCCACCAGTGATTTTTCCGGGACAGGGGGTGGCTACACCTTC
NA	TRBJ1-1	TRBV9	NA	CASSEWEGSTEAFF	TGTGCCAGCAGCGAATGGGAGGGTTCCACTGAAGCTTTCTTT
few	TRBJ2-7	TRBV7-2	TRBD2	CASSLPGLARHEQYF	TGTGCCAGCAGCTTGCCGGGACTAGCGAGGCACGAGCAGTACTTC
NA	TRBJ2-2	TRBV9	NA	CASSSRMWPNTGELFF	TGTGCCAGCAGCTCCCGGATGTGGCCCAACACCGGGGAGCTGTTTTTT
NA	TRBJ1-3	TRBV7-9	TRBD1	CASSLNKGASGNTIYF	TGTGCCAGCAGCTTAAATAAGGGGGCCTCTGGAAACACCATATATTTT
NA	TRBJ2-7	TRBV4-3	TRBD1	CASSPGQGLSYEQYF	TGCGCCAGCAGCCCAGGACAGGGGCTCTCCTACGAGCAGTACTTC
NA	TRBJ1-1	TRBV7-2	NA	CASSHGGLTEAFF	TGTGCCAGCAGCCACGGGGGGTTGACTGAAGCTTTCTTT
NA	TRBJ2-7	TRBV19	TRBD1	CASTRTGGYEQYF	TGTGCCAGTACCAGGACAGGGGGTTACGAGCAGTACTTC
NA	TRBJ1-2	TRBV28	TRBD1	CASRPGQGRGYTF	TGTGCCAGCAGACCCGGACAGGGGCGCGGCTACACCTTC
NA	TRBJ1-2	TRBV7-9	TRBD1	CASSHRGLGYGYTF	TGTGCCAGCAGCCACAGGGGGCTGGGCTATGGCTACACCTTC
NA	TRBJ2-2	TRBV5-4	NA	CASSLGRGPNTGELFF	TGTGCCAGCAGCTTGGGGCGGGGCCCGAACACCGGGGAGCTGTTTTTT
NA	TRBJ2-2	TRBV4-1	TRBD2	CASSRLAGANTGELFF	TGCGCCAGCAGCCGACTAGCGGGGGCGAACACCGGGGAGCTGTTTTTT
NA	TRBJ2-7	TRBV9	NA	CASSPGLSSYEQYF	TGTGCCAGCTCACCGGGCCTGAGCTCCTACGAGCAGTACTTC
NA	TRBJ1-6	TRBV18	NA	CASSLDRTNSPLHF	TGTGCCAGCTCGCTCGACAGGACTAATTCACCCCTCCACTTT
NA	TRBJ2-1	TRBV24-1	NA	CATSDSTGPSEQFF	TGTGCCACCAGTGATTCGACAGGCCCAAGCGAGCAGTTCTTC
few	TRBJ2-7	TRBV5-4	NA	CASIDPSSYEQYF	TGTGCCAGCATCGATCCGAGCTCCTACGAGCAGTACTTC
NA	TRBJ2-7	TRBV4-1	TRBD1	CASSLGGPGQGPYEQYF	TGCGCCAGCAGCCTTGGGGGACCGGGACAGGGACCCTACGAGCAGTACTTC
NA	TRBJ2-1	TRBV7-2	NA	CASSHQQGEQFF	TGTGCCAGCAGCCATCAGCAGGGAGAGCAGTTCTTC
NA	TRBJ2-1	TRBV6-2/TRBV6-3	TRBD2	CASSKPGLAGDNEQFF	TGTGCCAGCAGTAAGCCGGGACTAGCGGGGGATAATGAGCAGTTCTTC
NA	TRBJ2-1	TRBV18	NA	CASSPGGPHEQFF	TGTGCCAGCTCACCAGGGGGGCCCCATGAGCAGTTCTTC
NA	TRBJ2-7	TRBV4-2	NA	CASSQEPYEQYF	TGTGCCAGCAGCCAAGAACCTTACGAGCAGTACTTC
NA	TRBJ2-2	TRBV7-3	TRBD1	CASSSDRMNTGELFF	TGTGCCAGCAGCTCGGACAGGATGAACACCGGGGAGCTGTTTTTT
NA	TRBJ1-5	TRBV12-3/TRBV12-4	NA	CASSYESNQPQHF	TGTGCCAGCAGTTATGAAAGCAATCAGCCCCAGCATTTT
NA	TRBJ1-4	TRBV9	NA	CASSGARSGVTNEKLFF	TGTGCCAGCAGCGGAGCCCGATCAGGGGTAACTAATGAAAAACTGTTTTTT
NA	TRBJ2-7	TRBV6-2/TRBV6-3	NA	CASSYEGILSYEQYF	TGTGCCAGCAGTTACGAGGGGATCCTTTCCTACGAGCAGTACTTC
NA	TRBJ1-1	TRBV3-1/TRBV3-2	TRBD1	CASSQQNRGRNTEAFF	TGTGCCAGCAGCCAACAAAACAGGGGGCGGAACACTGAAGCTTTCTTT
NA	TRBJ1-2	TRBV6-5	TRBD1	CASSLTGVNYGYTF	TGTGCCAGCAGCCTAACAGGGGTTAACTATGGCTACACCTTC
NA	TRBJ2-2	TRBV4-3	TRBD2	CASSLAGTTNTGELFF	TGCGCCAGCAGCCTCGCCGGGACTACGAACACCGGGGAGCTGTTTTTT
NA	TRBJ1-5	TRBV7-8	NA	CASSLAGRSLNSNQPQHF	TGTGCCAGCAGCTTAGCCGGCCGATCCCTTAACAGCAATCAGCCCCAGCATTTT
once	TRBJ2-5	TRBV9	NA	CASSGDGRQETQYF	TGTGCCAGCAGTGGGGACGGGAGACAAGAGACCCAGTACTTC
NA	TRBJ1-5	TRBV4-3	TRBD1	CARRKGAVHNQPQHF	TGCGCCAGACGAAAGGGGGCAGTCCACAATCAGCCCCAGCATTTT
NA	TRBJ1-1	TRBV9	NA	CASSPPGGRTEAFF	TGTGCCAGCAGCCCCCCCGGGGGGCGAACTGAAGCTTTCTTT